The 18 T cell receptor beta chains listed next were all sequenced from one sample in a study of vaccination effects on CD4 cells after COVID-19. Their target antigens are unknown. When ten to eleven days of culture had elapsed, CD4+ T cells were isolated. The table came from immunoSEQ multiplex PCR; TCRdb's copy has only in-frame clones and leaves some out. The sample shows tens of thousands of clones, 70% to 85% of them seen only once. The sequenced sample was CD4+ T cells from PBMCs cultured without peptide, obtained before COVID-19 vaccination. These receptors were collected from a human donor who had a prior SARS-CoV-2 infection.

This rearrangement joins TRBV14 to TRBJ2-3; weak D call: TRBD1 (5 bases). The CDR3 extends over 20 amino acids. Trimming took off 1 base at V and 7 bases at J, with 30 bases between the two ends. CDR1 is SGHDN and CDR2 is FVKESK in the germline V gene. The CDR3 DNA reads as TGTGCCAGCAGCCAAGGCCCCAAGAGTCAGGGAAGGGTTGGTTGGAATACGCAGTATTTT. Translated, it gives CASSQGPKSQGRVGWNTQYF.

The CDR3 spells CASSWQGQETQYF. The CDR3 DNA sequence: TGCGCCAGCAGCTGGCAGGGTCAAGAGACCCAGTACTTC. The gene calls are TRBV5-1 and TRBJ2-5; tentatively, D is TRBD1 (5 bases). CDR1 is SGHRS and CDR2 is YFSETQ in the germline V gene. The CDR3 is 13 residues long. The V end lost 3 bases, the J end lost 2 bases, and 8 bases lay between the germline ends.

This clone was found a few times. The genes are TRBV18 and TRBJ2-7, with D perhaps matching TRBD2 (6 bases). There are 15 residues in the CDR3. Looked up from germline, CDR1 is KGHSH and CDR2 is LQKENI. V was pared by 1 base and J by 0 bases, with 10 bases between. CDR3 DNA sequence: TGTGCCAGCTCACCACGTGGGGGGAGCTCCTACGAGCAGTACTTC. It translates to CASSPRGGSSYEQYF.

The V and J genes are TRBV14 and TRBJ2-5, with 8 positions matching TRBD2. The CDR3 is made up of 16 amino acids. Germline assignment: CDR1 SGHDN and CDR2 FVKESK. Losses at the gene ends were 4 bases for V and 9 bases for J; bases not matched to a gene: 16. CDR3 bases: TGTGCCAGCAGCCCCGTCCAGCGGGGGTCGATTGGGGCCCAGTACTTC. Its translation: CASSPVQRGSIGAQYF. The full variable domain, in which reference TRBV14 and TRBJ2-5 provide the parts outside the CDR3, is EAGVTQFPSHSVIEKGQTVTLRCDPISGHDNLYWYRRVMGKEIKFLLHFVKESKQDESGMPNNRFLAERTGGTYSTLKVQPAELEDSGVYFCASSPVQRGSIGAQYFGPGTRLLVL.

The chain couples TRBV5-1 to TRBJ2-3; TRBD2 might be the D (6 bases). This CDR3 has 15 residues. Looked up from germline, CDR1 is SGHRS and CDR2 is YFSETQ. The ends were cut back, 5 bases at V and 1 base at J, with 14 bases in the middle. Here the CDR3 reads CASSSTSFGTDTQYF. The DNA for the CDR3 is TGCGCCAGCAGTTCGACTAGTTTCGGCACAGATACGCAGTATTTT.

CDR3 DNA sequence: TGTGCCAGCAGTGGAAAATCTGGGGCCAACGTCCTGACTTTC. Encoded protein: CASSGKSGANVLTF. The chain employs TRBV2 and TRBJ2-6, with no clear D. V gave up 4 bases and J gave up 1 base, with 5 bases separating them. Germline V CDR1 and CDR2: SNHLY, FYNNEI. The CDR3 runs to 14 residues.

The CDR3 is CASTRGGFTDTQYF. The CDR3, as DNA: TGTGCCAGCACAAGAGGGGGTTTCACAGATACGCAGTATTTT. The genes are TRBV2 and TRBJ2-3; TRBD1 might be the D (6 bases). Per the germline V gene, CDR1 is SNHLY and CDR2 is FYNNEI. V lost 7 bases to trimming and J lost 2 bases, with 13 bases between them. The CDR3 has 14 residues.

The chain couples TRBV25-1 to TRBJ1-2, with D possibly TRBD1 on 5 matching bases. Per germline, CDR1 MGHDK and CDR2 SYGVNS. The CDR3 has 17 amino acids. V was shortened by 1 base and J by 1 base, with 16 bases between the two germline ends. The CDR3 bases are TGTGCCAGCAGTGAATTTGATCTGATGACAGTTAACTATGGCTACACCTTC. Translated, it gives CASSEFDLMTVNYGYTF.

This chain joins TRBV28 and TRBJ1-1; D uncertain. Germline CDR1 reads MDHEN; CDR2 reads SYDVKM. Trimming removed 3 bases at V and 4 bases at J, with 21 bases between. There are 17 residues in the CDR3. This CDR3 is CASSLKAEAYWGTEAFF. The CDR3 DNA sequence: TGTGCCAGCAGTTTGAAGGCGGAGGCCTATTGGGGCACTGAAGCTTTCTTT.

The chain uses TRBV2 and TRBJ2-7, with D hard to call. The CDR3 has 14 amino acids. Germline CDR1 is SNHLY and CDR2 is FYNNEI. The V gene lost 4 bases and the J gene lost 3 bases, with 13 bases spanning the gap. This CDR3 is CASSVSQINYEQYF. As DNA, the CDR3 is TGTGCCAGCAGTGTGTCTCAGATTAACTACGAGCAGTACTTC. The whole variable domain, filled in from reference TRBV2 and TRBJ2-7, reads EPEVTQTPSHQVTQMGQEVILRCVPISNHLYFYWYRQILGQKVEFLVSFYNNEISEKSEIFDDQFSVERPDGSNFTLKIRSTKLEDSAMYFCASSVSQINYEQYFGPGTRLTVT.

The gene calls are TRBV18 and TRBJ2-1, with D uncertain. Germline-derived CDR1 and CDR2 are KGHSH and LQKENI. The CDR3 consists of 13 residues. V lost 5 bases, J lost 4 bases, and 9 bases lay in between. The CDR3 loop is CASSANRYNEQFF. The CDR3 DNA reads TGTGCCAGCTCAGCGAACAGATACAATGAGCAGTTCTTC.

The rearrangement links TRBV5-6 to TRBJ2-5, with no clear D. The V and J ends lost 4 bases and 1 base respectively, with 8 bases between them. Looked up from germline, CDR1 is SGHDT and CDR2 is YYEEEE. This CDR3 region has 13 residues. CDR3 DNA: TGTGCCAGCAGCCTTTGGAGCCAAGAGACCCAGTACTTC. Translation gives CASSLWSQETQYF.

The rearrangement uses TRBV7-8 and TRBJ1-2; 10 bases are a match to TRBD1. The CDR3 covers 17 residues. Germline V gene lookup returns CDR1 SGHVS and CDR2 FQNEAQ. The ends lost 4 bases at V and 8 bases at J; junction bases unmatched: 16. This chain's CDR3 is CASSSLGARQGAGGYTF. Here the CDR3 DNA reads TGTGCCAGCAGCTCTCTAGGAGCCAGACAGGGGGCGGGGGGCTACACCTTC.

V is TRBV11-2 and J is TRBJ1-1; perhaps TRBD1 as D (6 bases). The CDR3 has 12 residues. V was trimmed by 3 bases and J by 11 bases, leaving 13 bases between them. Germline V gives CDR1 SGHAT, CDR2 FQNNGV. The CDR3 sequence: CASSLLLQGAFF. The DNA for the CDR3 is TGTGCCAGCAGCTTGTTGTTACAGGGTGCTTTCTTT.

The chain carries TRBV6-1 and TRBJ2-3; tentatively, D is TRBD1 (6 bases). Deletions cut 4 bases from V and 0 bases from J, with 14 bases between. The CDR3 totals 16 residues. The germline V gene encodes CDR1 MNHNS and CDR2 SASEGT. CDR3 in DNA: TGTGCCAGCAGTGTTTCGCTGGGGACAAGCACAGATACGCAGTATTTT. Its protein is CASSVSLGTSTDTQYF.

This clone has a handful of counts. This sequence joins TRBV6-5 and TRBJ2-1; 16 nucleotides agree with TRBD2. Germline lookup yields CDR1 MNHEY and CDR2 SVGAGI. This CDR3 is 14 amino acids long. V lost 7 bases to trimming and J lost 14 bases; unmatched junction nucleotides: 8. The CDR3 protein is CASNKGLAGGAEFF. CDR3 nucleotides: TGTGCCAGCAACAAGGGACTAGCGGGAGGGGCAGAGTTCTTC.

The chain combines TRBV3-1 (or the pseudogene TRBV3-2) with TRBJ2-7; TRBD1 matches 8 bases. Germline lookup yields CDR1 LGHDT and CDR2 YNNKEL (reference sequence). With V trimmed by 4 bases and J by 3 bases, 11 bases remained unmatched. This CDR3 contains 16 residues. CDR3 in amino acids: CASSLRPGQGFYEQYF. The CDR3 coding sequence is TGTGCCAGCAGCCTAAGGCCCGGACAGGGATTCTACGAGCAGTACTTC.

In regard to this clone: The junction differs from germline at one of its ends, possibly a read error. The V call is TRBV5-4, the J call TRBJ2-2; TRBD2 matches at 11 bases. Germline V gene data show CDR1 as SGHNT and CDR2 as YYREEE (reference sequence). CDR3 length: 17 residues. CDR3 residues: CASSTQTSGALGGELVF. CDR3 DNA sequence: TGTGCCAGCAGCACCCAGACTAGCGGGGCACTGGGGGGGGAGCTGGTTTTT.